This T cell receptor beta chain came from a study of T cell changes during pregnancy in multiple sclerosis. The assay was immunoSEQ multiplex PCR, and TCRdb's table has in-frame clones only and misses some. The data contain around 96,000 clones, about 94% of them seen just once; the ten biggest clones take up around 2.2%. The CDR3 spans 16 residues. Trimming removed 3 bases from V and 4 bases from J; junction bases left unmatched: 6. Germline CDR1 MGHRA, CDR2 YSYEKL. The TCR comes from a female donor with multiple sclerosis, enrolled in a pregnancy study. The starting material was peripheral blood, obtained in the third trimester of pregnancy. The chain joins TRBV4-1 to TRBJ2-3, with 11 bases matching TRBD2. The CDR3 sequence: CASSQPGSGRADTQYF. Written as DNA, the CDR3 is TGCGCCAGCAGCCAGCCGGGTAGCGGGAGGGCAGATACGCAGTATTTT.